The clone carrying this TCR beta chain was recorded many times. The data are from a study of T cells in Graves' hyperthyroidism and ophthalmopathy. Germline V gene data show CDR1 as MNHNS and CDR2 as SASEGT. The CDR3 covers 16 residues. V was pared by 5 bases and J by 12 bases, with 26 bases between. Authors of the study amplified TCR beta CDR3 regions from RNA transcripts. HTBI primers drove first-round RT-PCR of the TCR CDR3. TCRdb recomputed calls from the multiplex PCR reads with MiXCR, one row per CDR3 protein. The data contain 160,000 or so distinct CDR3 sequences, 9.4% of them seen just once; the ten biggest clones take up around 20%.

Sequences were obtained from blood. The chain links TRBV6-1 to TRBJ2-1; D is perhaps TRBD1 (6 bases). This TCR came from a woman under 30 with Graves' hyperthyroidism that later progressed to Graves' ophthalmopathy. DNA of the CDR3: TGTGCCAGCAGTTATGAGGGGAAACAGGGCGGTGGTGGGCAGTTCTTC. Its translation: CASSYEGKQGGGGQFF.